The 5 T cell receptor beta chains reported below all come from one sample, sequenced in a study of T cells in Graves' hyperthyroidism and ophthalmopathy. The source material, RNA transcripts, was used to amplify TCR beta CDR3 regions. Using the HTBI primer set, a first-round RT-PCR was run on the TCR CDR3. TCRdb analysed the multiplex PCR reads with MiXCR anew, one entry per CDR3 protein. The sample lists about 400,000 distinct CDR3 sequences, more than 14% occurring once. Source material: blood. The receptor set was obtained from a woman in her 30s with Graves' ophthalmopathy.

This clonotype was detected a few times. The chain has TRBV19 and TRBJ2-3, with TRBD1 identical over 9 bases. After removal of 7 bases from V and 2 bases from J, the junction contained 10 bases not matched to a gene. Germline values: CDR1 LNHDA, CDR2 SQIVND (reference sequence). The CDR3 has 16 residues. The CDR3 is CASTLAWTGVTDTQYF. The CDR3 nucleotides read TGTGCCAGTACCCTCGCCTGGACAGGGGTCACAGATACGCAGTATTTT.

This clonotype has at least ten counts. The V and J genes are TRBV6-1 and TRBJ1-1, with a weak D call TRBD1 (5 bases). This CDR3 is built from 22 residues. V dropped 5 bases and J dropped 1 base, with 35 bases sitting between them. Germline lookup yields CDR1 MNHNS and CDR2 SASEGT. The DNA of the CDR3 is TGTGCCAGCAGTCCCACGTTAGGGGACGGGTACAACCCTCGATCCCCGAACACTGAAGCTTTCTTT. Translation: CASSPTLGDGYNPRSPNTEAFF.

The chain links TRBV9 to TRBJ2-1; the match to TRBD1 covers 9 bases. The CDR3 has 16 amino acids. Trimming removed 3 bases from V and 3 bases from J; junction bases left unmatched: 7. Germline CDR1 and CDR2: SGDLS and YYNGEE. CDR3 bases: TGTGCCAGCAGCGACAACCCGGGACAGGGCTACAATGAGCAGTTCTTC. Protein product: CASSDNPGQGYNEQFF.

This clonotype showed up many times. V usage is TRBV28 and J usage is TRBJ1-1; D unclear. The CDR3 runs 13 residues. Looked up from germline, CDR1 is MDHEN and CDR2 is SYDVKM. Trimming removed 8 bases from V and 8 bases from J, with 18 bases in between. Here the CDR3 reads CASGPFEPREAFF. The DNA for the CDR3 is TGTGCCAGCGGCCCGTTCGAGCCGCGGGAAGCTTTCTTT.

This clonotype was seen ten or more times. The chain has TRBV6-1 and TRBJ1-2; D gene uncertain. There are 13 residues in the CDR3. Germline loops: CDR1 MNHNS, CDR2 SASEGT. The V and J ends lost 4 bases and 5 bases respectively, with 11 bases between them. The CDR3 reads CASSVSMNYGYTF. CDR3 DNA sequence: TGTGCCAGCAGTGTAAGCATGAATTATGGCTACACCTTC.